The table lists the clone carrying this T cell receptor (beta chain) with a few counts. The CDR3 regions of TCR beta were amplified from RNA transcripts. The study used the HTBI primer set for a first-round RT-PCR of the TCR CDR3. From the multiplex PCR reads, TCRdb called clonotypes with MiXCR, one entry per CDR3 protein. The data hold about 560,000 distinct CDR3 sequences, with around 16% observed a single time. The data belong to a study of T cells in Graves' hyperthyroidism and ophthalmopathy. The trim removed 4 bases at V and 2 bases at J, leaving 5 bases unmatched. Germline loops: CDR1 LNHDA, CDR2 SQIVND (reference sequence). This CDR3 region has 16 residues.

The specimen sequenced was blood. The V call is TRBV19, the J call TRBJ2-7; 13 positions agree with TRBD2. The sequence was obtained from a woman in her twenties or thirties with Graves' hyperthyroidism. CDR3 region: CASSTRTSGRTYEQYF. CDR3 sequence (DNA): TGTGCCAGTAGTACGCGGACTAGCGGGAGAACCTACGAGCAGTACTTC. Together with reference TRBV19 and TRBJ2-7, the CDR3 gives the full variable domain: DGGITQSPKYLFRKEGQNVTLSCEQNLNHDAMYWYRQDPGQGLRLIYYSQIVNDFQKGDIAEGYSVSREKKESFPLTVTSAQKNPTAFYLCASSTRTSGRTYEQYFGPGTRLTVT.